Shown below are 28 T cell receptor beta chains from a single sample sequenced in a study of control samples from healthy donors and cancer patients. The repertoire was sequenced with immunoSEQ multiplex PCR; TCRdb's copy has only in-frame clones and lacks some. This sample has roughly 130,000 clones, with 80% to 95% found just once. Sequenced input: blood. The receptor set was obtained from a man between 18 and 35 years old in good health.

CDR3 residues: CSGYVLENEQFF. The CDR3 DNA reads as TGCAGCGGCTACGTGTTGGAGAATGAGCAGTTCTTC. The chain has TRBV29-1 and TRBJ2-1, with unresolved D. V was shortened by 7 bases and J by 7 bases, with 14 bases between the two germline ends. This CDR3 spans 12 amino acids. In germline, CDR1 is SQVTM, CDR2 ANQGSEA.

The gene calls are TRBV27 and TRBJ2-2; D is unclear. Trimming pared 0 bases from V and 3 bases from J, leaving 5 bases between. Germline V lookup: CDR1 MNHEY, CDR2 SMNVEV (reference sequence). The CDR3 runs 14 residues. The CDR3 is CASSLSVDTGELFF. The CDR3 nucleotides read TGTGCCAGCAGTTTATCGGTGGACACCGGGGAGCTGTTTTTT.

Only a few counts were recorded for this clone. The rearrangement links TRBV6-2 or TRBV6-3 to TRBJ2-6; D not resolved. The CDR3 is 15 residues long. V was pared by 5 bases and J by 0 bases, with 8 bases between. Germline V gene data show CDR1 as MNHEY and CDR2 as SVGEGT. DNA for the CDR3: TGTGCCAGCAGTCATGACCTCTCTGGGGCCAACGTCCTGACTTTC. It codes for CASSHDLSGANVLTF.

The J gene is TRBJ2-3, the V gene TRBV2, with a possible D match to TRBD2 (5 bases). CDR3 size: 12 residues. V was pared by 6 bases and J by 5 bases, with 9 bases between. Germline-derived CDR1 and CDR2 are SNHLY and FYNNEI. The CDR3 protein is CASSATRDTQYF. For the CDR3, the DNA is TGTGCCAGCAGCGCAACTAGAGATACGCAGTATTTT.

Only one count was recorded for this clone. The chain combines TRBV5-1 with TRBJ2-3, with a possible D match to TRBD2 (5 bases). The germline V gene encodes CDR1 SGHRS and CDR2 YFSETQ. V lost 5 bases and J lost 0, with 19 bases in between. The CDR3 runs 17 residues. CDR3 nucleotides: TGCGCCAGCAGATCTACTGAGCGGATCCTTAGCACAGATACGCAGTATTTT. It encodes CASRSTERILSTDTQYF.

The chain combines TRBV15 with TRBJ1-5; 7 bases agree with TRBD1. CDR3 length equals 18 residues. V lost 0 bases, J lost 6 bases, and 14 bases stayed unmatched. The germline V gene has CDR1 LNHNV and CDR2 YYDKDF (reference sequence). The CDR3 here is CATSRDLSYRGFSQPQHF. The DNA for the CDR3 is TGTGCCACCAGCAGAGATCTAAGTTACAGGGGTTTTTCTCAGCCCCAGCATTTT.

V usage is TRBV11-2 and J usage is TRBJ2-2; the match to TRBD1 covers 8 bases. The CDR3 has 16 amino acids. Germline CDR1 reads SGHAT; CDR2 reads FQNNGV. V trimming: 1 base; J trimming: 1 base; junction bases outside the gene matches: 2. CDR3: CASSLVQGVNTGELFF. CDR3 sequence (DNA): TGTGCCAGCAGCTTAGTACAGGGGGTGAACACCGGGGAGCTGTTTTTT.

The rearrangement uses TRBV2 and TRBJ2-1, with TRBD2 matching over 7 bases. The CDR3 contains 15 residues. Germline V lookup: CDR1 SNHLY, CDR2 FYNNEI. The ends lost 1 base at V and 4 bases at J; junction bases unmatched: 4. CDR3 sequence: CASSEVRGSYNEQFF. In DNA form, the CDR3 reads TGTGCCAGCAGTGAAGTCCGCGGGAGTTACAATGAGCAGTTCTTC.

This rearrangement joins TRBV12-3 or TRBV12-4 to TRBJ2-7; D call uncertain. Trimming shortened V by 8 bases and J by 12 bases, and 8 bases separated the two germline ends. The CDR3 has 8 amino acids. The CDR3 spells CASPPRYV. CDR3 coding DNA: TGTGCCAGCCCCCCGCGGTACGTC.

This clone was seen just once. The V call is TRBV18, the J call TRBJ1-6; 7 bases fit TRBD1. The ends lost 3 bases at V and 9 bases at J; junction bases unmatched: 2. Germline V gene sequence: CDR1 KGHSH, CDR2 LQKENI. CDR3 size: 13 residues. The CDR3 DNA reads as TGTGCCAGCTCACCCGGGACAGCTTCACCCCTCCACTTT. Protein sequence: CASSPGTASPLHF.

The chain joins TRBV19 to TRBJ2-2; 7 nucleotides match TRBD2. CDR3 length equals 15 residues. Germline V gene data show CDR1 as LNHDA and CDR2 as SQIVND (reference sequence). The V and J ends lost 1 base and 5 bases, in that order; junction bases with no gene match: 4. The CDR3 sequence: CASSIGGGLTGELFF. The CDR3, as DNA: TGTGCCAGTAGTATAGGCGGGGGATTGACCGGGGAGCTGTTTTTT.

This chain uses TRBV6-7 with TRBJ2-1; TRBD1 matches at 9 bases. TRBV6-7 is an ORF; its function is uncertain. V was pared by 0 bases and J by 9 bases, with 9 bases of the junction left unmatched. The CDR3 length is 16 residues. The CDR3 loop is CASSYSTGQGLSEQFF. The CDR3 DNA is TGTGCCAGCAGTTACTCGACGGGACAGGGCCTGTCTGAGCAGTTCTTC.

The chain uses TRBV5-6 and TRBJ2-1; 7 nucleotides align to TRBD2. Germline CDR1 is SGHDT and CDR2 is YYEEEE. V trimming: 0 bases; J trimming: 5 bases; junction bases outside the gene matches: 8. The CDR3 covers 16 residues. Here the CDR3 reads CASSLGGERGNNEQFF. The CDR3 nucleotides are TGTGCCAGCAGCTTGGGCGGAGAGCGGGGCAACAATGAGCAGTTCTTC.

J is TRBJ1-4 and V is TRBV3-1 (or the pseudogene TRBV3-2), with D tentatively TRBD1 (6 bases). The CDR3 runs to 15 residues. Germline lookup yields CDR1 LGHDT and CDR2 YNNKEL (reference sequence). The V gene lost 6 bases and the J gene lost 3 bases, with 14 bases spanning the gap. The CDR3 loop is CASSQGPSPNEKLFF. The CDR3 coding sequence is TGTGCCAGCAGTCAGGGGCCGTCACCTAATGAAAAACTGTTTTTT.

CDR3 amino acids: CASSLSGKGGTIYF. The CDR3 DNA sequence: TGTGCCAGCAGCCTTTCGGGGAAAGGAGGCACCATATATTTT. V gene TRBV6-6 combines with J gene TRBJ1-3; no firm D call. V lost 6 bases, J lost 9 bases, and 18 bases lay in between. From germline, CDR1 is MNHNY and CDR2 SVGAGI (reference sequence). The CDR3 is 14 amino acids.

The V call is TRBV2, the J call TRBJ2-1; D is ambiguous. Trimming pared 1 base from V and 9 bases from J, leaving 13 bases between. The CDR3 totals 14 residues. The germline V gene has CDR1 SNHLY and CDR2 FYNNEI. The CDR3 region has the DNA TGTGCCAGCAGTGAAGTTTTAGATGTGGGTGAGCAGTTCTTC. It specifies CASSEVLDVGEQFF.

The chain recombines TRBV19 with TRBJ2-2; no firm D call. Trimming left V 5 bases short and J 6 bases short, with 4 bases between. The CDR3 length is 11 residues. Germline CDR1 LNHDA, CDR2 SQIVND (reference sequence). Here the CDR3 reads CASSWSGELFF. The CDR3 DNA is TGTGCCAGTAGTTGGTCCGGGGAGCTGTTTTTT.

J is TRBJ2-7 and V is TRBV6-1; TRBD1 matches at 9 bases. The trim removed 3 bases at V and 4 bases at J, leaving 7 bases unmatched. The CDR3 has 15 amino acids. The germline gives CDR1 MNHNS, CDR2 SASEGT. CDR3 sequence: CASSETGTGRYEQYF. The CDR3 region has the DNA TGTGCCAGCAGTGAGACCGGGACAGGGAGGTACGAGCAGTACTTC.

The rearrangement joins TRBV3-1 (or the pseudogene TRBV3-2) to TRBJ1-4; D ambiguous. Germline CDR1 LGHDT, CDR2 YNNKEL (reference sequence). The CDR3 spans 17 residues. The ends were cut back, 0 bases at V and 0 bases at J, with 11 bases in the middle. This CDR3 is CASSQEAGRATNEKLFF. Written as DNA, the CDR3 is TGTGCCAGCAGCCAAGAAGCAGGCCGGGCAACTAATGAAAAACTGTTTTTT.

The V and J genes are TRBV2 and TRBJ2-7; D is uncertain. Germline V gives CDR1 SNHLY, CDR2 FYNNEI. V was shortened by 8 bases and J by 0 bases, with 8 bases between the two germline ends. There are 12 residues in the CDR3. This CDR3 reads CASLSSSYEQYV. DNA for the CDR3: TGTGCCAGCCTCAGCAGCTCCTACGAGCAGTACGTC.

The chain combines TRBV12-3 or TRBV12-4 with TRBJ1-4; D uncertain. Trimming removed 5 bases at V and 7 bases at J, with 5 bases between. The CDR3 has 11 residues. DNA for the CDR3: TGTGCCAGCAGTGTGGGTGAAAAACTGTTTTTT. Translation: CASSVGEKLFF.

In this sample, this clone turned up once. V usage is TRBV2 and J usage is TRBJ1-1, with 11 nucleotides matching TRBD1. With 7 bases clipped from V and 4 bases from J, the junction kept 5 bases outside the gene matches. Germline values: CDR1 SNHLY, CDR2 FYNNEI. The CDR3 contains 14 residues. The chain's CDR3 is CASTRDRGVTEAFF. CDR3 DNA: TGTGCCAGCACCCGGGACAGGGGGGTCACTGAAGCTTTCTTT.

J is TRBJ1-3 and V is TRBV29-1; 7 bases line up with TRBD1. With 7 bases clipped from V and 2 bases from J, the junction kept 8 bases outside the gene matches. Germline CDR1 is SQVTM and CDR2 is ANQGSEA. CDR3 length: 14 amino acids. CDR3 amino acids: CSGLEGGPGNTIYF. The CDR3 DNA follows: TGCAGCGGTCTTGAAGGGGGCCCTGGAAACACCATATATTTT. Drawing the rest from reference TRBV29-1 and TRBJ1-3, the complete variable domain is SAVISQKPSRDICQRGTSLTIQCQVDSQVTMMFWYRQQPGQSLTLIATANQGSEATYESGFVIDKFPISRPNLTFSTLTVSNMSPEDSSIYLCSGLEGGPGNTIYFGEGSWLTVV.

The chain uses TRBV4-3 and TRBJ1-1; maybe TRBD1 (5 bases). The CDR3 is made up of 13 amino acids. V was shortened by 3 bases and J by 5 bases, with 10 bases between the two germline ends. The V gene's germline CDR1 is LGHNA and CDR2 YSLEER. The CDR3 loop reads CASSQGRGTEAFF. The CDR3 nucleotides are TGCGCCAGCAGCCAGGGTCGGGGGACTGAAGCTTTCTTT.

The chain is built from TRBV19 and TRBJ2-3; 7 bases are shared with TRBD2. The CDR3 spans 15 residues. V lost 1 base and J lost 3; bases outside the gene matches: 4. Per germline, CDR1 LNHDA and CDR2 SQIVND (reference sequence). CDR3 in DNA: TGTGCCAGTAGTATAGGGGCGGGAGCGACAGATACGCAGTATTTT. This sequence encodes CASSIGAGATDTQYF.

V is TRBV27 and J is TRBJ1-1; D is undetermined. The CDR3 has 17 residues. Germline V gene data show CDR1 as MNHEY and CDR2 as SMNVEV (reference sequence). Trimming stripped 3 bases from V and 0 bases from J, with 17 bases between. CDR3 DNA sequence: TGTGCCAGCAGTTTTTGGAGGGCAGACGGAATGAACACTGAAGCTTTCTTT. Translation: CASSFWRADGMNTEAFF.

J is TRBJ2-2 and V is TRBV29-1, with a possible D match to TRBD2 (7 bases). The V and J ends lost 7 bases and 2 bases respectively, with 17 bases between them. The CDR3 consists of 15 residues. The germline V gene encodes CDR1 SQVTM and CDR2 ANQGSEA. The CDR3 DNA sequence: TGCAGCGCCGCGGGGGCAGGGGTAAACACCGGGGAGCTGTTTTTT. This encodes CSAAGAGVNTGELFF.

This chain uses TRBV6-5 with TRBJ1-4; 7 nucleotides match TRBD1. Unmatched junction bases numbered 7, after V lost 6 bases and J lost 3 bases. The germline CDR1 and CDR2 sequences are MNHEY and SVGAGI. This CDR3 contains 15 residues. CDR3 protein: CASSFDRAANEKLFF. As DNA, the CDR3 is TGTGCCAGCAGCTTCGACAGGGCGGCTAATGAAAAACTGTTTTTT.